These T cell receptor beta chains were read from a single sample in a study of OX40 agonist ivuxolimab in advanced cancers. Libraries were prepared by immunoSEQ multiplex PCR; TCRdb keeps only in-frame clonotypes and omits some of them. The sample carries over 30,000 clones, about four fifths recorded once. The specimen was CD4+ or CD8+ T cells sorted from blood, collected in a trial of the OX40 agonist ivuxolimab. The receptors were sampled from an adult with an advanced solid tumor such as melanoma, head and neck, liver or kidney cancer. CDR3s include the opening cysteine and the closing phenylalanine or tryptophan. D genes are given only for firm matches. The size entry is marked missing in some rows and otherwise reads once, few, many or a size class.

D	V	J	size	length	CDR3	DNA
NA	TRBV7-9	TRBJ2-6	few	16	CASSLGQTSGANVLTF	TGTGCCAGCAGCTTGGGGCAGACCTCCGGGGCCAACGTCCTGACTTTC
NA	TRBV10-3	TRBJ2-2	NA	13	CALRPGNTGELFF	TGTGCCCTCAGGCCGGGGAACACCGGGGAGCTGTTTTTT
TRBD1	TRBV7-2	TRBJ1-5	NA	15	CASSSKGAGNQPQHF	TGTGCCAGCAGCTCAAAGGGGGCGGGCAATCAGCCCCAGCATTTT
NA	TRBV7-6	TRBJ1-3	NA	14	CASSLVGQGDTIYF	TGTGCCAGCAGCTTAGTAGGGCAGGGCGACACCATATATTTT
NA	TRBV6-1	TRBJ2-3	NA	12	CASSEAGNTQYF	TGTGCCAGCAGTGAAGCAGGGAATACGCAGTATTTT
NA	TRBV5-6	TRBJ2-7	once	13	CASSFKVGREQYF	TGTGCCAGCAGCTTTAAGGTGGGGCGCGAGCAGTACTTC
NA	TRBV9	TRBJ1-3	NA	15	CASSVAGNSGNTIYF	TGTGCCAGCAGCGTAGCGGGGAACTCTGGAAACACCATATATTTT
TRBD1	TRBV30	TRBJ1-3	NA	14	CAWGPGQGFNTIYF	TGTGCCTGGGGGCCGGGACAGGGTTTCAACACCATATATTTT
NA	TRBV20-1	TRBJ1-1	few	11	CSARGNTEAFF	TGCAGTGCTAGAGGGAACACTGAAGCTTTCTTT
NA	TRBV5-1	TRBJ2-7	once	15	CASSLGAGLRYEQYF	TGCGCCAGCAGCTTGGGAGCAGGGCTACGGTACGAGCAGTACTTC
NA	TRBV7-9	TRBJ1-1	NA	13	CASSLSGNTEAFF	TGTGCCAGCAGCTTATCGGGGAACACTGAAGCTTTCTTT
NA	TRBV6-1	TRBJ1-1	NA	14	CASSEAGPGYEAFF	TGTGCCAGCAGTGAAGCGGGTCCCGGATATGAAGCTTTCTTT
NA	TRBV5-4	TRBJ2-5	NA	15	CASTSAGVPQETQYF	TGTGCCAGCACTTCAGCCGGGGTACCCCAAGAGACCCAGTACTTC
TRBD1	TRBV5-1	TRBJ2-3	NA	16	CASSYGDRGPTDTQYF	TGCGCCAGCAGCTACGGGGACAGGGGGCCCACAGATACGCAGTATTTT
TRBD1	TRBV11-2	TRBJ1-4	NA	17	CASSLLDRAATNEKLFF	TGTGCCAGCAGCTTACTGGACAGGGCTGCAACTAATGAAAAACTGTTTTTT
NA	TRBV5-1	TRBJ1-1	few	13	CASSLEVNTEAFF	TGCGCCAGCAGCTTGGAGGTGAACACTGAAGCTTTCTTT
NA	TRBV25-1	TRBJ2-3	NA	13	CASSQAGRDTQYF	TGTGCCAGCAGTCAGGCAGGGCGGGATACGCAGTATTTT
NA	TRBV7-2	TRBJ2-3	NA	14	CASSLDRITDTQYF	TGTGCCAGCAGCTTAGACAGGATCACAGATACGCAGTATTTT
NA	TRBV4-1	TRBJ1-1	NA	13	CASSSREGAEAFF	TGCGCCAGCAGCTCCCGGGAGGGGGCTGAAGCTTTCTTT
NA	TRBV6-6	TRBJ1-4	NA	15	CASSYDGLIGEKLFF	TGTGCCAGCAGTTACGACGGCCTAATAGGCGAAAAACTGTTTTTT
NA	TRBV13	TRBJ1-6	NA	14	CASSPRQVGSPLHF	TGTGCCAGCAGCCCCCGACAGGTTGGTTCACCCCTCCACTTT
TRBD1	TRBV14	TRBJ2-7	NA	14	CASSQTGGADEQYF	TGTGCCAGCAGCCAGACAGGGGGAGCGGACGAGCAGTACTTC
TRBD2	TRBV5-6	TRBJ2-4	NA	15	CASSPPGLARNIQYF	TGTGCCAGCTCACCACCGGGACTAGCGAGAAACATTCAGTACTTC
NA	TRBV18	TRBJ1-1	medium-sized	13	CASSPGGLGEAFF	TGTGCCAGCTCACCGGGGGGGCTAGGCGAAGCTTTCTTT
NA	TRBV5-1	TRBJ2-3	NA	15	CASSLAAASTDTQYF	TGCGCCAGCAGCTTGGCTGCGGCTAGCACAGATACGCAGTATTTT
NA	TRBV6-5	TRBJ2-2	NA	14	CASSYFGSTGELFF	TGTGCCAGCAGTTACTTCGGGTCCACCGGGGAGCTGTTTTTT
TRBD2	TRBV7-7	TRBJ2-3	NA	15	CASSLTGLASDTQYF	TGTGCCAGCAGCCTAACGGGACTAGCATCAGATACGCAGTATTTT
NA	TRBV5-1	TRBJ2-6	NA	17	CASSFGTPLSGANVLTF	TGCGCCAGCAGCTTCGGGACTCCACTCTCTGGGGCCAACGTCCTGACTTTC
NA	TRBV19	TRBJ1-1	NA	11	CASSITRGAFF	TGTGCCAGTAGTATAACCAGGGGTGCTTTCTTT
TRBD2	TRBV5-4	TRBJ2-2	many	15	CASSQGLAGTGELFF	TGTGCCAGCAGCCAGGGACTAGCGGGAACCGGGGAGCTGTTTTTT
NA	TRBV27	TRBJ1-2	NA	14	CASSSRDTNYGYTF	TGTGCCAGCAGTTCCCGGGACACTAACTATGGCTACACCTTC
NA	TRBV30	TRBJ1-2	NA	12	CAWSGSGVGYTF	TGTGCCTGGAGTGGCAGCGGGGTCGGCTACACCTTC
NA	TRBV6-1	TRBJ1-1	few	15	CASREIRRLNTEAFF	TGTGCCAGCAGGGAAATCAGGCGTCTCAACACTGAAGCTTTCTTT
NA	TRBV12-5	TRBJ1-6	NA	14	CASGSGPYNSPLHF	TGTGCTAGTGGATCGGGTCCTTATAATTCACCCCTCCACTTT
NA	TRBV30	TRBJ1-3	few	13	CAWSSGSGNTIYF	TGTGCCTGGAGTTCAGGCTCTGGAAACACCATATATTTT
NA	TRBV30	TRBJ1-1	NA	15	CALENSDYVNTEAFF	TGTGCCTTAGAAAACAGCGACTACGTGAACACTGAAGCTTTCTTT
TRBD1	TRBV27	TRBJ1-4	NA	15	CASSPRDRATEKLFF	TGTGCCAGCAGTCCCCGGGACAGAGCTACCGAAAAACTGTTTTTT
NA	TRBV11-2	TRBJ2-1	once	15	CASSLGVESYNEQFF	TGTGCCAGCAGCTTGGGGGTCGAGAGCTACAATGAGCAGTTCTTC
NA	TRBV5-4	TRBJ2-5	NA	13	CASSPGYQETQYF	TGTGCCAGCAGCCCTGGCTACCAAGAGACCCAGTACTTC
TRBD1	TRBV2	TRBJ1-1	NA	16	CASSRDRTPLSTEAFF	TGTGCCAGCAGTCGGGACAGGACTCCTCTGAGCACTGAAGCTTTCTTT
NA	TRBV5-1	TRBJ1-1	NA	15	CASSLGTSRSTEAFF	TGCGCCAGCAGCCTGGGTACCAGTCGGTCCACTGAAGCTTTCTTT
NA	TRBV28	TRBJ2-5	NA	14	CASSLAKTKETQYF	TGTGCCAGCAGTTTGGCCAAGACTAAAGAGACCCAGTACTTC
NA	TRBV6-5	TRBJ2-3	once	16	CASSYRVSTITDTQYF	TGTGCCAGCAGCTACAGGGTCTCAACAATTACAGATACGCAGTATTTT